This TCR beta chain was identified during a study of glioma-infiltrating T cells after dendritic cell vaccination. This table comes from immunoSEQ multiplex PCR, and its TCRdb copy is limited to in-frame clones, with some not included. The repertoire holds over 80,000 clones, with 75% to 85% as singletons. This CDR3 is built from 16 residues. With 4 bases clipped from V and 3 bases from J, the junction kept 6 bases outside the gene matches. Germline loops: CDR1 LNHDA, CDR2 SQIVND (reference sequence). Noted time point: after dendritic cell vaccination, including at tumor progression/relapse. No glioblastoma patient carried an isocitrate dehydrogenase mutation.

This receptor was taken from a human donor with glioblastoma. The sample was blood, taken after dendritic cell vaccination. The V gene is TRBV19, the J gene TRBJ2-7, with 13 nucleotides matching TRBD2. The chain's CDR3 is CASSTEGLAGLYEQYF. CDR3 coding DNA: TGTGCCAGTAGTACCGAGGGACTAGCGGGGCTCTACGAGCAGTACTTC.